This TCR beta chain was recovered during a study of technical replicates of blood from several donors (dated by TCRdb to between 2016 and 2019). About this clone itself: Its antigen remains unidentified. No base quality information exists; no much larger clone differs at one position.

The library was prepared using the immunoSEQ multiplex PCR assay. TCRdb provides this immuneACCESS table in a form limited to in-frame rearrangements. Some clones are lacking; in checked studies, under half of them reflect an unresolved V gene, and why the rest are absent is not known. This sample comprises tens of thousands of clones, about 95% of them detected only once. Clones ranked in the top ten supply 0.26% of the sample. Its CDR3 holds 16 amino acids, cysteine through phenylalanine. Only CDR3 DNA is held: 48 bases, read in frame from base 1. As encoded in the germline V gene (reference sequence), CDR1 is LNHDA while CDR2 is SQIVND. The junction shows trimming of 6 bases on V and 3 bases on J, and the gene matches do not reach 5 bases of it.

The rearrangement joined TRBV19 to TRBJ2-1; 13 of the junction bases match TRBD2. The material sequenced was T cells isolated from PBMCs. This sequence originates from a human donor in good health. The CDR3 sequence is CASRGLAGDHYNEQFF. Read as DNA, the sequence is TGTGCCAGTAGAGGACTAGCGGGAGATCACTACAATGAGCAGTTCTTC.